This T cell receptor beta chain appears in the sequencing data of a study of Tregs in tolerant kidney transplant recipients. Study conclusions and caveats: No direct test of biological reproducibility was done here. The small number of patients limits these findings pending further validation. The most relevant donor-specific Treg TCRbeta repertoire apparently came from expansion with activated donor B cells.

Thawed PBMCs were FACS-sorted into unstimulated CD4+CD25+CD127- regulatory T cells, CD4+CD25- non-regulatory cells, CD4 and CD8 cells. Note on this clone: The antigen is undetermined.

Libraries were prepared by immunoSEQ multiplex PCR; TCRdb keeps only in-frame clonotypes and omits some of them. Among some 14,000 clones listed, roughly nine tenths were seen once. This CDR3 comprises 14 residues. V lost 5 bases to trimming and J lost 3 bases; unmatched junction nucleotides: 7. Germline V gives CDR1 GTSNPN, CDR2 SVGIG (reference sequence). The clonotype was recovered from a human donor in good health. Sequenced input: CD8+ T cells from blood. This sequence joins TRBV30 and TRBJ1-1, with 9 bases that match TRBD1. The CDR3 DNA reads as TGTGCCTGGGACCGGACAGGGGACTACACTGAAGCTTTCTTT. Translation gives CAWDRTGDYTEAFF.